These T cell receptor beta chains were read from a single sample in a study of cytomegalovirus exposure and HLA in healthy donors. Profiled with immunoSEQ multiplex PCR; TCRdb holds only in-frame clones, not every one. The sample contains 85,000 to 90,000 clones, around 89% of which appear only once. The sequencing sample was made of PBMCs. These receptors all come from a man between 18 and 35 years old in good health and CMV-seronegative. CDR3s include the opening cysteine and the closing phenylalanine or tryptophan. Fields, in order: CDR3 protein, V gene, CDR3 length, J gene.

cdr3_aa: CASSLESLQGLSEQYF
v_call: TRBV11-1
cdr3_length: 16
j_call: TRBJ2-7

cdr3_aa: CASGTSTDTQYF
v_call: TRBV2
cdr3_length: 12
j_call: TRBJ2-3

cdr3_aa: CASSKRGQGATGELFF
v_call: TRBV21-1
cdr3_length: 16
j_call: TRBJ2-2

cdr3_aa: CASSKGQPQETQYF
v_call: TRBV6-1
cdr3_length: 14
j_call: TRBJ2-5

cdr3_aa: CASSRAGTATYNEQFF
v_call: TRBV4-2
cdr3_length: 16
j_call: TRBJ2-1

cdr3_aa: CASSLEGFLSYNEQFF
v_call: TRBV5-1
cdr3_length: 16
j_call: TRBJ2-1

cdr3_aa: CASSSSGVSGELFF
v_call: TRBV5-1
cdr3_length: 14
j_call: TRBJ2-2

cdr3_aa: CASSVGLAGANEQYF
v_call: TRBV18
cdr3_length: 15
j_call: TRBJ2-7

cdr3_aa: CASSQGNSGTNTGELFF
v_call: TRBV7-9
cdr3_length: 17
j_call: TRBJ2-2

cdr3_aa: CASSRTSGRTGDEQFF
v_call: TRBV5-4
cdr3_length: 16
j_call: TRBJ2-1

cdr3_aa: CASSKRQNNQPQHF
v_call: TRBV19
cdr3_length: 14
j_call: TRBJ1-5

cdr3_aa: CASSPLAVNVYEQYF
v_call: TRBV7-2
cdr3_length: 15
j_call: NA

cdr3_aa: CASSLVWAGGVYGDTQYF
v_call: TRBV7-8
cdr3_length: 18
j_call: TRBJ2-3

cdr3_aa: CASSESTGQGWVF
v_call: TRBV25-1
cdr3_length: 13
j_call: TRBJ1-4

cdr3_aa: CASSQVAGKTNEQFF
v_call: TRBV7-2
cdr3_length: 15
j_call: TRBJ2-1

cdr3_aa: CASSLDGSEETQYF
v_call: TRBV5-4
cdr3_length: 14
j_call: TRBJ2-5

cdr3_aa: CASSSVGSNTDTQYF
v_call: TRBV7-3
cdr3_length: 15
j_call: TRBJ2-3

cdr3_aa: CASSPVPGQGYEQYF
v_call: TRBV18
cdr3_length: 15
j_call: TRBJ2-7

cdr3_aa: CASSLDGGVGYGYTF
v_call: TRBV5-6
cdr3_length: 15
j_call: TRBJ1-2

cdr3_aa: CASSSRSILARGSYNEQFF
v_call: TRBV5-5
cdr3_length: 19
j_call: TRBJ2-1

cdr3_aa: CASSLNRGPNTEAFF
v_call: TRBV5-1
cdr3_length: 15
j_call: TRBJ1-1

cdr3_aa: CASSHRGSPSGANVLTF
v_call: TRBV5-4
cdr3_length: 17
j_call: TRBJ2-6

cdr3_aa: CASSSPSQRSIF
v_call: TRBV7-9
cdr3_length: 12
j_call: TRBJ2-7

cdr3_aa: CASSSPAWGGGTEAFF
v_call: TRBV7-9
cdr3_length: 16
j_call: TRBJ1-1

cdr3_aa: CASSSKLASFPYEQYF
v_call: TRBV27
cdr3_length: 16
j_call: TRBJ2-7

cdr3_aa: CATSRDSGTNEKLFF
v_call: TRBV15
cdr3_length: 15
j_call: TRBJ1-4

cdr3_aa: CASSPTGRGGTQYF
v_call: TRBV6-5
cdr3_length: 14
j_call: TRBJ2-3

cdr3_aa: CASKPRGGSSTGELFF
v_call: TRBV5-1
cdr3_length: 16
j_call: TRBJ2-2

cdr3_aa: CASSPGLLATYEQYF
v_call: TRBV9
cdr3_length: 15
j_call: TRBJ2-7

cdr3_aa: CASSSGIYEQYF
v_call: TRBV2
cdr3_length: 12
j_call: TRBJ2-7

cdr3_aa: CASSLTLSYEQYF
v_call: TRBV11-2
cdr3_length: 13
j_call: TRBJ2-7

cdr3_aa: CASSQKTGGEQYF
v_call: TRBV18
cdr3_length: 13
j_call: TRBJ2-7

cdr3_aa: CASSPLLGGGYTF
v_call: TRBV27
cdr3_length: 13
j_call: TRBJ1-2

cdr3_aa: CASSPGLALNEQFF
v_call: TRBV7-2
cdr3_length: 14
j_call: TRBJ2-1

cdr3_aa: CASSDEVWQRNYEQYF
v_call: TRBV2
cdr3_length: 16
j_call: TRBJ2-7

cdr3_aa: CASRRAGASSYEQYF
v_call: TRBV19
cdr3_length: 15
j_call: TRBJ2-7

cdr3_aa: CASRYSGRYHPTAEQYF
v_call: TRBV7-2
cdr3_length: 17
j_call: TRBJ2-5

cdr3_aa: CASSESGQAGEKLFF
v_call: TRBV28
cdr3_length: 15
j_call: TRBJ1-4

cdr3_aa: CASSQDPGRGSDTQYF
v_call: TRBV4-2
cdr3_length: 16
j_call: TRBJ2-3

cdr3_aa: CASSQARTTGSSDEQYF
v_call: TRBV5-1
cdr3_length: 17
j_call: TRBJ2-7

cdr3_aa: CASSPVTSIASGRALDEQYF
v_call: TRBV28
cdr3_length: 20
j_call: TRBJ2-7

cdr3_aa: CASSNTGGTQYF
v_call: TRBV5-1
cdr3_length: 12
j_call: TRBJ2-3

cdr3_aa: CASSAGQKINEKLFF
v_call: TRBV7-2
cdr3_length: 15
j_call: TRBJ1-4

cdr3_aa: CAWSATRTGEMSGNTIYF
v_call: TRBV30
cdr3_length: 18
j_call: TRBJ1-3

cdr3_aa: CASSYRFGEKLFF
v_call: TRBV28
cdr3_length: 13
j_call: TRBJ1-4

cdr3_aa: CATSNGRSLQETQYF
v_call: TRBV15
cdr3_length: 15
j_call: TRBJ2-5

cdr3_aa: CASSIDTTGGGRYGYTF
v_call: TRBV19
cdr3_length: 17
j_call: TRBJ1-2

cdr3_aa: CASSQDLAAASNEKLFF
v_call: TRBV4-3
cdr3_length: 17
j_call: TRBJ1-4

cdr3_aa: CASSSRDRASPQHF
v_call: TRBV12-1
cdr3_length: 14
j_call: TRBJ1-5

cdr3_aa: CASRATRDRVISGNTIYF
v_call: TRBV5-8
cdr3_length: 18
j_call: TRBJ1-3

cdr3_aa: CASSFRRGGGDTQYF
v_call: TRBV27
cdr3_length: 15
j_call: TRBJ2-3

cdr3_aa: CASSPAGAYNEQFF
v_call: TRBV18
cdr3_length: 14
j_call: TRBJ2-1

cdr3_aa: CASSIGQGNTEAFF
v_call: TRBV5-1
cdr3_length: 14
j_call: TRBJ1-1

cdr3_aa: CASSVVGTGGYNEQFF
v_call: TRBV9
cdr3_length: 16
j_call: TRBJ2-1

cdr3_aa: CAIGGGLSTETQYF
v_call: TRBV7-7
cdr3_length: 14
j_call: TRBJ2-5

cdr3_aa: CAWGRALRQPGSGNTIYF
v_call: TRBV30
cdr3_length: 18
j_call: TRBJ1-3

cdr3_aa: CASSARQGGYTF
v_call: TRBV25-1
cdr3_length: 12
j_call: TRBJ1-2

cdr3_aa: CASSSNGWPQATNEKLFF
v_call: TRBV27
cdr3_length: 18
j_call: TRBJ1-4

cdr3_aa: CASRRRSPLHF
v_call: TRBV28
cdr3_length: 11
j_call: TRBJ1-6

cdr3_aa: CASSLSALKNIQYF
v_call: TRBV7-9
cdr3_length: 14
j_call: TRBJ2-4